These 6 T cell receptor beta chains originate from one sample sequenced in a study of T cell repertoires in cytomegalovirus infection. These receptors' antigens are unknown. TCRdb re-analysed the reads in MiXCR, keeping a single row per CDR3 protein. In the table there are 200,000 to 250,000 distinct CDR3 sequences, 35% to 40% of which are singletons. The source was CD8+ T cells from cultured PBMCs, collected from culture after CMV antigen stimulation. These receptors were obtained from a human donor in good health (CMV status not recorded). Some clones in this sample may be carry-over from other donors' samples.

V and J are TRBV20-1 and TRBJ1-2; the match to TRBD1 covers 7 bases. The V segment lost 1 base and the J segment 0 bases; nucleotides outside the gene matches: 8. CDR3 length: 16 residues. CDR1 and CDR2 (germline): DFQATT, SNEGSKA (reference sequence). The CDR3 DNA sequence: TGCAGTGCTAGAGCGCTGGACAGGACCGCTAACTATGGCTACACCTTC. Protein sequence: CSARALDRTANYGYTF.

This rearrangement joins TRBV7-9 to TRBJ1-2; 9 bases are a match to TRBD1. This CDR3 is built from 16 residues. V shed 5 bases and J 1 base; nucleotides not matched to a gene: 8. From germline, CDR1 is SEHNR and CDR2 FQNEAQ (reference sequence). The CDR3 here is CASSPGQGWINYGYTF. The CDR3 DNA is TGTGCCAGCAGCCCCGGACAGGGGTGGATTAACTATGGCTACACCTTC.

The genes are TRBV6-4 and TRBJ2-3; TRBD1 agrees at 8 bases. V lost 6 bases to trimming and J lost 4 bases; unmatched junction nucleotides: 12. The CDR3 loop spans 16 amino acids. Germline V CDR1 and CDR2: MRHNA, SNTAGT. CDR3 amino acids: CASRTGTGPTPDTQYF. CDR3 sequence (DNA): TGTGCCAGCAGAACCGGGACAGGCCCCACCCCAGATACGCAGTATTTT.

This clonotype was picked up a small number of times. The chain's CDR3 is CSARVTLTGSGNTIYF. The CDR3 coding sequence is TGCAGTGCTAGAGTTACACTGACAGGGTCTGGAAACACCATATATTTT. The V call is TRBV20-1, the J call TRBJ1-3; 7 bases are a match to TRBD1. V shed 1 base, J shed 1 base, and the junction held 7 bases outside the gene matches. This CDR3 is built from 16 residues. CDR1 and CDR2 (germline): DFQATT, SNEGSKA (reference sequence).

In its sample, this clonotype was seen many times. The chain combines TRBV7-2 with TRBJ2-3; D is ambiguous. Trimming took 0 bases from V and 5 from J, leaving 9 bases between them. Germline CDR1 SGHTA, CDR2 FQGNSA. This CDR3 region has 14 residues. CDR3 region: CASSLALRGDTQYF. CDR3 DNA: TGTGCCAGCAGCTTAGCGTTGCGAGGAGATACGCAGTATTTT.

The chain couples TRBV29-1 to TRBJ1-5; weak D call: TRBD1 (5 bases). There are 13 residues in the CDR3. Germline lookup yields CDR1 SQVTM and CDR2 ANQGSEA. Between the trimmed V and J ends, which lost 6 bases and 0 bases, there was a span of 9 bases. Here the CDR3 reads CSVQDYSNQPQHF. The CDR3 bases are TGCAGCGTACAGGATTATAGCAATCAGCCCCAGCATTTT.